This TCR beta chain emerged from a study of post-analysis software for immune sequencing data. Across the study: The cohort encompassed relapsing-remitting, secondary progressive and progressive-relapsing multiple sclerosis disease courses.

Unique-molecular-identifier-tagged TCR beta cDNA libraries were used. TCRdb passed the PCR reads through MiXCR, listing each CDR3 protein once. This table has a few hundred thousand distinct CDR3 sequences, 45% appearing once. This clonotype was seen only a few times. Antigen: not known. Trimming cost V 7 bases and J 9 bases, with 13 bases left between them. The CDR3 consists of 11 residues. CDR1 is SQVTM, CDR2 ANQGSEA, per germline. Whole-study findings and limits: Controls had significantly higher normalized Chao1 diversity than multiple sclerosis patients. TRBV5-6, TRBV5-1 and TRBV20-1 were among five TRBV segments more frequent in patients than controls. F-measure co-clustering was strong for batch-matched samples.

V is TRBV29-1 and J is TRBJ2-1; D is possibly TRBD1 (5 bases). The sample consisted of blood. The receptor was derived from a girl aged 10-17 years with multiple sclerosis. CDR3 DNA: TGCAGCGGAAAGGGGCCGAGTGAGCAGTTCTTC. It is translated as CSGKGPSEQFF.